This T cell receptor beta chain was documented in a study of cytomegalovirus exposure and HLA in healthy donors. The PCR was carried out with 60 Vbeta primers and 13 Jbeta primers. Profiling relied on immunoSEQ multiplex PCR, and the TCRdb table lists in-frame clones only, not all of them. The table has about 91,000 clones, around nine tenths seen once. The sequencing sample was made of PBMCs. This TCR came from a man aged 30 to 45 in good health and CMV-seropositive.

The CDR3 loop reads CASSLGQPANYGYTF. Written as DNA, the CDR3 is TGTGCCAGCAGTTTAGGACAGCCAGCTAACTATGGCTACACCTTC. The J gene is TRBJ1-2, the V gene TRBV28; D is possibly TRBD1 (6 bases). Per germline, CDR1 MDHEN and CDR2 SYDVKM. The CDR3 sequence is 15 residues long. Trimming cost V 2 bases and J 0 bases, with 10 bases left between them.